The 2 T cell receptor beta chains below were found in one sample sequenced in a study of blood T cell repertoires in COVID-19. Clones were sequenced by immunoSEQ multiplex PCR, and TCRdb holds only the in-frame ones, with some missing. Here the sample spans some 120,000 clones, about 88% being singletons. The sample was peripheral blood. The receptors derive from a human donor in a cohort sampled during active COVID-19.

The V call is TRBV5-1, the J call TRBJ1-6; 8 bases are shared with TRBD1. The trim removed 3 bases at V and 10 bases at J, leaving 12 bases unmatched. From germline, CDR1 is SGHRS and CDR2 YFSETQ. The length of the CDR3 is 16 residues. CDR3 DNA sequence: TGCGCCAGCAGCTGGGACAGGAAGGGGATTAGATCACCCCTCCACTTT. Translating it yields CASSWDRKGIRSPLHF.

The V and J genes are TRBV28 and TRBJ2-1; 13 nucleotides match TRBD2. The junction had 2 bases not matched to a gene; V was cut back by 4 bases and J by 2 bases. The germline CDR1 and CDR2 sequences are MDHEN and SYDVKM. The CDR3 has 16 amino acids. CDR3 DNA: TGTGCCAGCAGTTCAGGGACTAGCGGGGCCTACAATGAGCAGTTCTTC. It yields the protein CASSSGTSGAYNEQFF.